This TCR beta chain was obtained from a study of T cells in Graves' hyperthyroidism and ophthalmopathy. Germline V gene data show CDR1 as WNHNN and CDR2 as SYGVQD (reference sequence). This CDR3 is 16 amino acids long. The V segment lost 2 bases and the J segment 3 bases; nucleotides outside the gene matches: 6. Researchers amplified the TCR beta CDR3 regions from RNA transcripts. TCR CDR3 underwent first-round RT-PCR with the HTBI primer set. One entry per CDR3 protein, called by TCRdb with MiXCR from the multiplex PCR reads. Of about 500,000 distinct CDR3 sequences in the sample, 13% to 15% were seen once. This clonotype was recorded at least ten times.

Sequences were obtained from blood. This sequence joins TRBV10-1 and TRBJ2-1; 8 nucleotides line up with TRBD1. The receptor's source is a woman under 30 with Graves' hyperthyroidism. The CDR3 here is CASSEPDRDRYNEQFF. As DNA, the CDR3 is TGCGCCAGCAGTGAGCCGGACAGGGACCGCTACAATGAGCAGTTCTTC.